This TCR beta chain comes out of a study of blood T cell repertoires in COVID-19. The count of this clone is one. Authors' data handling: From reference gene primer amplification, estimates of nucleated cell counts were derived. Measured with immunoSEQ multiplex PCR; TCRdb has only the in-frame clones, and not every one. V, J and clone size are taken as reported in that table, and D and trimming were inferred from the DNA itself. The profile shows 130,000 to 150,000 clones, around 87% of them singletons. Per germline, CDR1 MNHEY and CDR2 SVGAGI. The V end was cut by 8 bases, the J end by 7 bases, with 9 bases between. The CDR3 has 12 residues.

Sequencing used peripheral blood. The TCR originated in a man aged 45-60 years who had recovered from COVID-19. This chain joins TRBV6-5 and TRBJ1-6; D remains ambiguous. The CDR3: CASRTGNSPLHF. The DNA of the CDR3 is TGTGCCAGCCGAACGGGGAATTCACCCCTCCACTTT.